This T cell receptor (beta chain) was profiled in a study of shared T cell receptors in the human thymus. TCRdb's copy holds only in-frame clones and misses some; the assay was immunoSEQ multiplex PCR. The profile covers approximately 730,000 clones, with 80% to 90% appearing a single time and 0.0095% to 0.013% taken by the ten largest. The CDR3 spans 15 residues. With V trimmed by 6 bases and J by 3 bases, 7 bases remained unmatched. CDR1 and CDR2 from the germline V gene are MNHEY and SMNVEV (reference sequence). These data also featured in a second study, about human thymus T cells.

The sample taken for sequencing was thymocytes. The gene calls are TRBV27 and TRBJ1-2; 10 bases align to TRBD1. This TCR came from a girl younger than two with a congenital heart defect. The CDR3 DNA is TGTGCCAGCAGCTCCCGACAGGGGGCGGACTATGGCTACACCTTC. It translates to CASSSRQGADYGYTF.